This T cell receptor beta chain was sequenced in a study of T cells in Graves' hyperthyroidism and ophthalmopathy. The overall study: The authors collected peripheral blood at initial diagnosis, before any treatment.

Amplified TCR beta CDR3 regions derived from RNA transcripts. A set of HTBI primers served as the primers for a first-round RT-PCR of the TCR CDR3. TCRdb re-analysed the multiplex PCR reads in MiXCR, keeping a single row per CDR3 protein. The sample lists approximately 570,000 distinct CDR3 sequences, just under 20% occurring once. This clonotype was picked up many times. The antigen is undetermined. Study observations and caveats: The model anticipated ophthalmopathy a median approximately 6.7 months pre-onset. In the analysis, a 13 V-J model separated ophthalmopathy from stable hyperthyroidism.

Orbital computed tomography and thyroid ultrasound, together with serum TRAb and thyroxine and clinical symptoms, were used for diagnoses. The CDR3 is 14 amino acids. The V gene lost 7 bases and the J gene lost 4 bases, with 16 bases spanning the gap. Germline V gene data show CDR1 as MDHEN and CDR2 as SYDVKM. Sample: blood. This clonotype originated in a man in his forties with Graves' ophthalmopathy. This chain uses TRBV28 with TRBJ2-5; D is unclear. In DNA, the CDR3 is TGTGCCAGCACCCCCGGTGGGCTTGGAGAGACCCAGTACTTC. This gives the protein CASTPGGLGETQYF.